This T cell receptor (beta chain) comes out of a study of blood T cell repertoires in COVID-19. Study-level information: T cells, B-cell-depleted T cells, or PBMCs provided the cDNA or gDNA that served as material.

CDR1 is SGDLS, CDR2 YYNGEE, per germline. The V end was cut by 0 bases, the J end by 1 base, with 7 bases between. This CDR3 region has 14 residues. The method was immunoSEQ multiplex PCR; TCRdb's version includes in-frame clones alone and lacks a portion of them. The sample lists under 150,000 clones; about 86% were seen once. The genes are TRBV9 and TRBJ1-1; no clear D gene. This clonotype originated in a woman aged 40 to 50 with acute or convalescent COVID-19. The sequenced sample consisted of peripheral blood. The CDR3, as DNA: TGTGCCAGCAGCGTAGTTTCGCGGAACACTGAAGCTTTCTTT. Its translation is CASSVVSRNTEAFF.